The sequence of this T cell receptor beta chain was determined in a study of T cells in Graves' hyperthyroidism and ophthalmopathy. Only a few counts were recorded for this clonotype. No antigen is known for it. The germline gene is not matched at one end of the junction; a read error may be the cause. Study findings and constraints: Stable hyperthyroidism and ophthalmopathy were separated using 13 V-J signatures. Most expanded thyroid clonotypes above 0.001 also appeared in blood.

The CDR3 has 14 residues. The germline V gene encodes CDR1 MDHEN and CDR2 SYDVKM. There were TCR beta CDR3 regions amplified from RNA transcripts. TCR CDR3 underwent first-round RT-PCR with the HTBI primer set. TCRdb reprocessed the multiplex PCR reads with MiXCR, giving one entry per CDR3 protein. Here the sample spans about 380,000 distinct CDR3 sequences, approximately 15% being singletons. Diagnoses used clinical symptoms, serum thyroxine and TRAb, thyroid ultrasound and orbital computed tomography. Out of less than 12 ml of fresh peripheral blood came the PBMCs. The receptor's source is a woman aged 55-75 years with Graves' hyperthyroidism. The sample was blood. This chain connects TRBV28 to TRBJ2-3; D is perhaps TRBD2 (6 bases). Here the CDR3 reads CASSSPRGTDMQYF. CDR3 DNA sequence: TGTGCCAGCAGTTCCCCGCGGGGCACAGATATGCAGTATTTT.